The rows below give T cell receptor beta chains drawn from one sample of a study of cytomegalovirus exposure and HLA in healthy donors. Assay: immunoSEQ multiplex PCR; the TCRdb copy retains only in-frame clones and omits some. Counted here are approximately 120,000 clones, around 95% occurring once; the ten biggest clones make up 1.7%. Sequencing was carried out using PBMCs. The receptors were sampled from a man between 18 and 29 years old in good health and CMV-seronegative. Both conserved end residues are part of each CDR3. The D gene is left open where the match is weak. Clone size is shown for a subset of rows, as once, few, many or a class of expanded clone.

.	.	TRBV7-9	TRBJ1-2	TGTGCCAGCAGCTTGATACAGGGTGGCTACACCTTC	CASSLIQGGYTF
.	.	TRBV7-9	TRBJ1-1	TGTGCCAGCAGCGACGCTTCGGGGAACACTGAAGCTTTCTTT	CASSDASGNTEAFF
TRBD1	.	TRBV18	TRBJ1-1	TGTGCCAGCTCACCAATTGACAGGGATGAAGCTTTCTTT	CASSPIDRDEAFF
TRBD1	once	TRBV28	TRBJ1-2	TGTGCCAGCACCGGGACAGGGATTAACTATGGCTACACCTTC	CASTGTGINYGYTF
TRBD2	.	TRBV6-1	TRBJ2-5	TGTGCCAGCAGTGCGGGAGGCGGGGAGACCCAGTACTTC	CASSAGGGETQYF
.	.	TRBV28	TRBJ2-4	TGTGCCAGCAGTGACAGGAAACTAGCCAAAAACATTCAGTACTTC	CASSDRKLAKNIQYF
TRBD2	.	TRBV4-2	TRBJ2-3	TGTGCCAGCAGCCAAGGACTAGCGGGAGTTGGGGGAACAGATACGCAGTATTTT	CASSQGLAGVGGTDTQYF
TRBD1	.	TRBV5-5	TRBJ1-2	TGTGCCAGCAGCTTGCCACTTCAGGGGGTTAGGTATGGCTACACCTTC	CASSLPLQGVRYGYTF
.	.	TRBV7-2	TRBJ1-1	TGTGCCAGCAGCTTCTTAACTAACACTGAAGCTTTCTTT	CASSFLTNTEAFF
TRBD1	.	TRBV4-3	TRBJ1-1	TGCGCCAGCAGCCCAGGGGGGCTCTTGAACACTGAAGCTTTCTTT	CASSPGGLLNTEAFF
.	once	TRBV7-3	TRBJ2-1	TGTGCCAGCAGTCCGGGTGGAAGTCCCTACAATGAGCAGTTCTTC	CASSPGGSPYNEQFF
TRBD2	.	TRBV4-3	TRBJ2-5	TGCGCCAGCAGCCAGTCACGTACTAGCGGGAGGTCCCAAGAGACCCAGTACTTC	CASSQSRTSGRSQETQYF
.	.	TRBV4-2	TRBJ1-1	TGTGCCAGCAGCCAAGTAGGGAGAGACCCTGAAGCTTTCTTT	CASSQVGRDPEAFF
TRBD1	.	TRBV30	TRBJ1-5	TGTGCCTGGAGGTCCGGGACAGGGGGCAATCAGCCCCAGCATTTT	CAWRSGTGGNQPQHF
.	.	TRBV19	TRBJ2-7	TGTGCCAGTAGTATGCGGCAGGGATACGAGCAGTACTTC	CASSMRQGYEQYF
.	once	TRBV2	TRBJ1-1	TGTGCCAGCAGTGAACAGGGGACGAACACTGAAGCTTTCTTT	CASSEQGTNTEAFF
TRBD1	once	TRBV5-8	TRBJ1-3	TGTGCCAGCAGCCGACAGGGAGCTATAAACACCATATATTTT	CASSRQGAINTIYF
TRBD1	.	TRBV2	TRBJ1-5	TGTGCCAGCAGTTCCGGGACAGGGTCCCGATATAGCAATCAGCCCCAGCATTTT	CASSSGTGSRYSNQPQHF
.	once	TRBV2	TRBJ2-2	TGTGCCAGCAATCGAGGTCAGCTTATAACCGGGGAGCTGTTTTTT	CASNRGQLITGELFF
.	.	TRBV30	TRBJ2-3	TGTGCCTGGAGTGGGGGAGGAACAGATACGCAGTATTTT	CAWSGGGTDTQYF
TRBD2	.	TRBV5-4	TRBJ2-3	TGTGCCAGCAGCCCCCCGCGGGAGCTGAGCACAGATACGCAGTATTTT	CASSPPRELSTDTQYF
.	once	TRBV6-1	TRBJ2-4	TGTGCCAGCAGTGAACAGGGCCTAGCCAAAAACATTCAGTACTTC	CASSEQGLAKNIQYF
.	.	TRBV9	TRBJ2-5	TGTGCCAGCAGCCCCGTCGTAGGTGGACTCCAAGAGACCCAGTACTTC	CASSPVVGGLQETQYF
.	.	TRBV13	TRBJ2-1	TGTGCCAGCAGCTTTCCATCCTCCTACAATGAGCAGTTCTTC	CASSFPSSYNEQFF
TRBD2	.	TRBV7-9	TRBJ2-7	TGTGCCAGCAGCCCGGTGGTTGCTAGCGGGAGCCACGAGCAGTACTTC	CASSPVVASGSHEQYF
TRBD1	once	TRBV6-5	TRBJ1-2	TGTGCCAGCAGTCCGGACAGGATTAACTATGGCTACACCTTC	CASSPDRINYGYTF
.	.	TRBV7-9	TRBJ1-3	TGTGCCAGCAGCTTTTCTGAGTTGGCTGGAAACACCATATATTTT	CASSFSELAGNTIYF
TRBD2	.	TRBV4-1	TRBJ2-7	TGCGCCAGCAGCCACCATAAGAGTCCGGGACTAGCGGGCTCCTACGAGCAGTACTTC	CASSHHKSPGLAGSYEQYF
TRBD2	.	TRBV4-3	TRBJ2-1	TGCGCCAGCAGCCTACGGGGGGTCGATGAGCAGTTCTTC	CASSLRGVDEQFF
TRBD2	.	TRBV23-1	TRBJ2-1	TGCGCCAGCAACCCCGGGACTAGCGGGAGTATTAGGAATGAGCAGTTCTTC	CASNPGTSGSIRNEQFF
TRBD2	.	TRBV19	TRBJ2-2	TGTGCCAGTAGTCCCCAGCGGGAGGGCCCCACCGGGGAGCTGTTTTTT	CASSPQREGPTGELFF
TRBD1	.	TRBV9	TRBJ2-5	TGTGCCAGCAGCGTGTTTGGGACAGGGCAAGAGACCCAGTACTTC	CASSVFGTGQETQYF
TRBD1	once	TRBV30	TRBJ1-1	TGTGCCTGGAGTCATACAGGGGGAGCTGAAGCTTTCTTT	CAWSHTGGAEAFF
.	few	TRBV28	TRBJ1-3	TGTGCCAGCAGTTTATTGTACCCAGGGGGAAACACCATATATTTT	CASSLLYPGGNTIYF
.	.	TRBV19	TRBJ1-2	TGTGCCAGTAGCGCTGGACAAAACTATGGCTACACCTTC	CASSAGQNYGYTF
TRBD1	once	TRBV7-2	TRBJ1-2	TGTGCCAGCAGCCCCGCCGGGACAGGGGGCTTTGGCTACACCTTC	CASSPAGTGGFGYTF
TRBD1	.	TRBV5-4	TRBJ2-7	TGTGCCAGCAGCTTAATTAATACGGGACAGGGCCACGAGCAGTACTTC	CASSLINTGQGHEQYF
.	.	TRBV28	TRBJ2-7	TGTGCCAGTTCTTACGGTACGAACTACGAGCAGTACTTC	CASSYGTNYEQYF